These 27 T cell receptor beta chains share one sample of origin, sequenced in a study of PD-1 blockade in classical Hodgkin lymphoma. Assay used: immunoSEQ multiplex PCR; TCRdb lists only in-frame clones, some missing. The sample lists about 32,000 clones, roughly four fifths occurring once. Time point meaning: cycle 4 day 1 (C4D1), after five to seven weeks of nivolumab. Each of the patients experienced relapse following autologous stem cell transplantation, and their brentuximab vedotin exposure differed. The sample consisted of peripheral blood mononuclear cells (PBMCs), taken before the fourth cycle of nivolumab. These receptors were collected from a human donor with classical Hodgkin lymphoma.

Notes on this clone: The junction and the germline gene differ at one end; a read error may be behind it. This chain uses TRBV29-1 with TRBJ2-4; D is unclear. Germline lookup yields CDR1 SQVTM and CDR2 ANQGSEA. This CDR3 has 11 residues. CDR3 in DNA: TGCAGCGTAGAAGCCAAAAACATTCAGTACTTC. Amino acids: CSVEAKNIQYF.

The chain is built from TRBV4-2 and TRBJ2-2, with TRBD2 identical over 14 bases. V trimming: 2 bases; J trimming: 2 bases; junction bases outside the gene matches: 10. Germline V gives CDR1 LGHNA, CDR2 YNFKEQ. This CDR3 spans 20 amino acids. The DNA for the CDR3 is TGTGCCAGCAGCCAACAGATCGGAGGACTAGCGGGGGGCAACACCGGGGAGCTGTTTTTT. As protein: CASSQQIGGLAGGNTGELFF.

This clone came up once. The CDR3 DNA reads TGTGCCAGCAGTTTACGGGACAGTTATGTTACTGAAGCTTTCTTT. This codes for CASSLRDSYVTEAFF. The rearrangement links TRBV28 to TRBJ1-1; 7 nucleotides line up with TRBD1. V shed 2 bases and J 5 bases; nucleotides not matched to a gene: 8. Germline values: CDR1 MDHEN, CDR2 SYDVKM. CDR3 length: 15 residues.

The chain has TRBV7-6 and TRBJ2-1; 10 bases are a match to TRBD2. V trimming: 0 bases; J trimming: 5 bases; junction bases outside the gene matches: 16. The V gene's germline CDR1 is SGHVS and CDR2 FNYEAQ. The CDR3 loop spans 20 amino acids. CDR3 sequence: CASSLAFSGRARIEHNEQFF. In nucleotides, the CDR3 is TGTGCCAGCAGCTTAGCGTTCAGCGGGAGGGCCCGGATAGAACACAATGAGCAGTTCTTC.

CDR3 sequence (DNA): TGTGCCAGCAGCCTTTTTGGGACAGGGGTCCACGAGCAGTACTTC. This codes for CASSLFGTGVHEQYF. The chain joins TRBV14 to TRBJ2-7; 10 nucleotides align to TRBD1. The CDR3 is 15 amino acids. Looked up from germline, CDR1 is SGHDN and CDR2 is FVKESK. The J segment lost 5 bases and the V segment lost 4 bases, leaving 8 bases of the junction unmatched.

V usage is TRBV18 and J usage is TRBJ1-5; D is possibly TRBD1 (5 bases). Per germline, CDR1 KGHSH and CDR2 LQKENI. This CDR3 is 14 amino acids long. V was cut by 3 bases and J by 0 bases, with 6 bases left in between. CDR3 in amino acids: CASSPDSSNQPQHF. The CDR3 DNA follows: TGTGCCAGCTCACCCGACAGTAGCAATCAGCCCCAGCATTTT. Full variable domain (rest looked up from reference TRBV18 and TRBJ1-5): NAGVMQNPRHLVRRRGQEARLRCSPMKGHSHVYWYRQLPEEGLKFMVYLQKENIIDESGMPKERFSAEFPKEGPSILRIQQVVRGDSAAYFCASSPDSSNQPQHFGDGTRLSIL.

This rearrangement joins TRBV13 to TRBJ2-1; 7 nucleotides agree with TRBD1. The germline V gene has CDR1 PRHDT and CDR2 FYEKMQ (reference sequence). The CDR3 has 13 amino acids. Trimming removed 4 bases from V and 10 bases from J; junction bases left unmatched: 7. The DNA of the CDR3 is TGTGCCAGCAGCTCGACAGGGTCGGGCGAGCAGTTCTTC. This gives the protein CASSSTGSGEQFF.

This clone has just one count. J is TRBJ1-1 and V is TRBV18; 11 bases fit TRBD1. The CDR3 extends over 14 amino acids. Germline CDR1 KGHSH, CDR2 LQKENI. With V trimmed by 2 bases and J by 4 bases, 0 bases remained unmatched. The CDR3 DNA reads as TGTGCCAGCTCACCAGGGACAGGGGGCACTGAAGCTTTCTTT. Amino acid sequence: CASSPGTGGTEAFF.

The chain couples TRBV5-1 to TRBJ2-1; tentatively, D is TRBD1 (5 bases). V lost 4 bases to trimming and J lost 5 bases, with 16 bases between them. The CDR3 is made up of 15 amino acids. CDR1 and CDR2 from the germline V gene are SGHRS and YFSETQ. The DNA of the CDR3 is TGCGCCAGCAGCCTCCAGGTCGGCAGGGACAATGAGCAGTTCTTC. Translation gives CASSLQVGRDNEQFF.

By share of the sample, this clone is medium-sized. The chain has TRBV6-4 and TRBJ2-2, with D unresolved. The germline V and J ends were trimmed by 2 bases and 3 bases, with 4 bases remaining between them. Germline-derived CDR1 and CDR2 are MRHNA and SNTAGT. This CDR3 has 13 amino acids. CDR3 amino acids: CASSDGHTGELFF. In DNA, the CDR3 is TGTGCCAGCAGTGACGGACACACCGGGGAGCTGTTTTTT.

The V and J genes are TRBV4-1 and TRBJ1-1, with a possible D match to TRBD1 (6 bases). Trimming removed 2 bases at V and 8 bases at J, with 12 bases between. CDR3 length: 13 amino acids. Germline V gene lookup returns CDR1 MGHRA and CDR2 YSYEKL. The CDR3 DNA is TGCGCCAGCAGCCAATATCTAGGGGGGGAAGCTTTCTTT. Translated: CASSQYLGGEAFF.

DNA of the CDR3: TGCGCCAGCAGCCTAGGGCCCTCTGGAAACACCATATATTTT. This sequence encodes CASSLGPSGNTIYF. This chain links TRBV5-1 with TRBJ1-3; D is uncertain. CDR3 length: 14 amino acids. Germline V gives CDR1 SGHRS, CDR2 YFSETQ. Trimming took 4 bases from V and 0 from J, leaving 8 bases between them.

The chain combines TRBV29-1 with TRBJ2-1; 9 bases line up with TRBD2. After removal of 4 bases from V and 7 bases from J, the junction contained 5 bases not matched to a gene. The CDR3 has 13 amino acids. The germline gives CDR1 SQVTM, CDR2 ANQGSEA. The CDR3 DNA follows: TGCAGCGTTGGTCTAGCGGGGAGGAATGAGCAGTTCTTC. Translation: CSVGLAGRNEQFF.

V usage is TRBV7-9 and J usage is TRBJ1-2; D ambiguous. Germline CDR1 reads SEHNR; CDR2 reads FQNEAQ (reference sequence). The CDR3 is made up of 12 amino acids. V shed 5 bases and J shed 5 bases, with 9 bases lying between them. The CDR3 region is CASSPQPYGYTF. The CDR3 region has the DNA TGTGCCAGCAGCCCCCAGCCGTATGGCTACACCTTC.

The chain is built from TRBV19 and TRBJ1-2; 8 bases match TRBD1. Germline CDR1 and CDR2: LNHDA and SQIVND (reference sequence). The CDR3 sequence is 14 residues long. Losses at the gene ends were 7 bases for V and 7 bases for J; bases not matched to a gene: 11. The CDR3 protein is CASNAVTGAGGYTF. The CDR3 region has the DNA TGTGCCAGTAACGCCGTGACAGGGGCTGGTGGCTACACCTTC.

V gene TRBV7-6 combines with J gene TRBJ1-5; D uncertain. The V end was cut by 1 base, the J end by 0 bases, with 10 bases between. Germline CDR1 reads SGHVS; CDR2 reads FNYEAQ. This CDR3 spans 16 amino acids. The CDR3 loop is CASSLDPLDSNQPQHF. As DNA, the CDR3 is TGTGCCAGCAGCTTAGACCCATTAGATAGCAATCAGCCCCAGCATTTT.

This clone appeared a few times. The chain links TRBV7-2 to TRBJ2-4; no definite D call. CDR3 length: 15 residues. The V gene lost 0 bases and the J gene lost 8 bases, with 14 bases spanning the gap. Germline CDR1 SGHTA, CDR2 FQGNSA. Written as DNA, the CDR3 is TGTGCCAGCAGCTTAGCCACAGCATGGTCCGACATTCAGTACTTC. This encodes CASSLATAWSDIQYF.

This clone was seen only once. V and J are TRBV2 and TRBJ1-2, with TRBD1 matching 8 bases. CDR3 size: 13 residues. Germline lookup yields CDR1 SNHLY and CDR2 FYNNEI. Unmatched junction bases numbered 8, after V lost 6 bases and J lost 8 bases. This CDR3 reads CASREDRDEGYTF. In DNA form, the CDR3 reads TGTGCCAGCAGAGAGGACAGGGATGAGGGCTACACCTTC.

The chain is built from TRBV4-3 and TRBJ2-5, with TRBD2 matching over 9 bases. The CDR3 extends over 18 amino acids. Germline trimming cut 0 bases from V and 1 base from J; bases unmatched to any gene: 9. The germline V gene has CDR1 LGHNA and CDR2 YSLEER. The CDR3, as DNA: TGCGCCAGCAGCCAAGATCTGGTGCTAGCGGGGCCCCAAGAGACCCAGTACTTC. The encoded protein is CASSQDLVLAGPQETQYF.

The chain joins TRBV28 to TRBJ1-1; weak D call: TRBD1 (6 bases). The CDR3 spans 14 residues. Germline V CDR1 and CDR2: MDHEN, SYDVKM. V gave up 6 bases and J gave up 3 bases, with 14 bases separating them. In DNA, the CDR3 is TGTGCCAGCAGAATCACAGGGTTGCACACTGAAGCTTTCTTT. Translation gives CASRITGLHTEAFF.

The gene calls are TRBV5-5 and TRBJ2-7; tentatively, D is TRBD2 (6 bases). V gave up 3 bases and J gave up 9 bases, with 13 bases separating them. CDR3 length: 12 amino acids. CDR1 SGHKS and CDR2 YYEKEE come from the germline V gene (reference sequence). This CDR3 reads CASSSLGSGQYV. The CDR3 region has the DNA TGTGCCAGCAGCTCTTTAGGTAGCGGGCAGTACGTC.

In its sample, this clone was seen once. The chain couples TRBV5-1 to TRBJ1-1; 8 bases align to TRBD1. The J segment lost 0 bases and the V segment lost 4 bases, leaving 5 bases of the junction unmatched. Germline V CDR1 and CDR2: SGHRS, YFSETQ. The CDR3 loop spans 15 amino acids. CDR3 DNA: TGCGCCAGCAGCGGCGGACAGGGAATGAACACTGAAGCTTTCTTT. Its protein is CASSGGQGMNTEAFF.

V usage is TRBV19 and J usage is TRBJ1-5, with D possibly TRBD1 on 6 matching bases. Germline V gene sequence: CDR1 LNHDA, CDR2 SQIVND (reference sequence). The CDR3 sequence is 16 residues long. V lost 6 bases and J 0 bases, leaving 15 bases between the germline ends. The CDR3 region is CASRVARTDSNQPQHF. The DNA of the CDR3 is TGTGCCAGTAGAGTGGCAAGGACAGATAGCAATCAGCCCCAGCATTTT.

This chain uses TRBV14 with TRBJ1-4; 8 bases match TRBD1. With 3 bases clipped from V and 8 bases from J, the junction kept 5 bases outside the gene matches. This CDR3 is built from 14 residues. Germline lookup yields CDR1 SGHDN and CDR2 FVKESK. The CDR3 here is CASSQTGVREKLFF. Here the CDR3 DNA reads TGTGCCAGCAGCCAGACAGGGGTACGAGAAAAACTGTTTTTT.

CDR3 residues: CSAELTGELFF. The CDR3 nucleotides are TGCAGTGCCGAGTTAACCGGGGAGCTGTTTTTT. V usage is TRBV20-1 and J usage is TRBJ2-2; D call uncertain. The CDR3 is made up of 11 amino acids. Trimming removed 6 bases at V and 5 bases at J, with 7 bases between. Germline values: CDR1 DFQATT, CDR2 SNEGSKA (reference sequence).

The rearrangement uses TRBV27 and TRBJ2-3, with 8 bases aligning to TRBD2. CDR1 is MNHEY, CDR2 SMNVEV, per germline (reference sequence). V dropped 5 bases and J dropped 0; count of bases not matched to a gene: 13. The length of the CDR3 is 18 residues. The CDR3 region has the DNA TGTGCCAGCAGTCCTCTGGGGGCGGGGGGTCCTAGCACAGATACGCAGTATTTT. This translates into CASSPLGAGGPSTDTQYF.

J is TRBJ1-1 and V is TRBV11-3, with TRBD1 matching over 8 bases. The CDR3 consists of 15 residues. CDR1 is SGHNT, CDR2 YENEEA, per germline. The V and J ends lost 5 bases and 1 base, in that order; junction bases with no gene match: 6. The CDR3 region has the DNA TGTGCCAGCAGCCCTTCGACAGGGGCGAACACTGAAGCTTTCTTT. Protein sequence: CASSPSTGANTEAFF.